This T cell receptor beta chain emerged from a study of blood T cell repertoires in COVID-19. In the original processing: Reference gene primer amplification in the assay estimated nucleated cell counts. Sequencing used immunoSEQ multiplex PCR; TCRdb keeps in-frame clones, though not all of them. That table supplies the V and J calls and clone size; D and trimming were determined from the DNA. The data contain about 260,000 clones, around 87% of them singletons. The V segment lost 3 bases and the J segment 10 bases; nucleotides outside the gene matches: 17. CDR1 is SGHTS and CDR2 is YDEGEE in the germline V gene. The CDR3 has 17 residues.

Sequencing used peripheral blood. This rearrangement joins TRBV5-8 to TRBJ2-2; 8 bases line up with TRBD1. This TCR came from a woman aged 40 to 50 who had recovered from COVID-19. As DNA, the CDR3 is TGTGCCAGCAGCTCAAGTGGTCGGACAGGGAAAAACTCGGAGCTGTTTTTT. It translates to CASSSSGRTGKNSELFF.